This is a list of T cell receptor beta chains from one sample in a study of technical replicates of blood from a few donors. The repertoire was sequenced with immunoSEQ multiplex PCR; TCRdb's copy has only in-frame clones and lacks some. Of over 80,000 clones listed, roughly 96% are singletons. Sample: T cells isolated from PBMCs. These TCRs come from a human donor in good health. Each CDR3 is given with its conserved first and last residue. A D gene is named only where the DNA matches it firmly.

>11|.|.|TRBV29-1
CSVVEIYEQYF
>13|TRBJ1-1|.|TRBV5-1
CASSLTADTEAFF
>13|TRBJ1-2|.|TRBV6-1
CASRAAGPAGYTF
>13|TRBJ1-5|TRBD1|TRBV27
CASSLSQQGLQHF
>15|TRBJ2-1|TRBD1|TRBV9
CASSQTGGTYNEQFF
>15|TRBJ2-1|.|TRBV30
CAWSGLRTSNNEQFF
>14|TRBJ1-1|TRBD1|TRBV19
CASRSGQANTEAFF
>14|TRBJ1-1|TRBD1|TRBV6-6
CASSGRTGETEAFF
>14|TRBJ1-1|.|TRBV6-4
CASRPGGADTEAFF
>11|TRBJ1-2|.|TRBV20-1
CSARDRAGYTF
>17|TRBJ2-3|TRBD2|TRBV9
CASSSGLAGGFTDTQYF
>12|TRBJ1-1|.|TRBV18
CASSQLHTEAFF
>13|TRBJ1-1|.|TRBV10-2
CASSEAGNTEAFF
>14|TRBJ2-1|.|TRBV30
CAWSKAADSGEQFF
>15|TRBJ2-3|TRBD2|TRBV14
CASSLTSGSGDTQYF
>13|TRBJ1-2|.|TRBV6-5
CASSYSRGGGYTF
>12|TRBJ1-5|.|TRBV10-2
CASGRGYQPQHF
>16|TRBJ2-1|TRBD2|TRBV7-9
CASTPTSGRSYNEQFF
>13|TRBJ2-7|.|TRBV29-1
CSVDTGNGYEQYF
>13|TRBJ2-2|.|TRBV9
CASSETGTGELFF
>12|TRBJ1-2|.|TRBV30
CAWTEGEDGYTF
>15|TRBJ1-5|.|TRBV19
CASSIAAGPNQPQHF
>13|TRBJ2-5|TRBD1|TRBV5-1
CASSVTGQETQYF
>20|TRBJ2-3|TRBD1|TRBV7-8
CASSFFLGQGTEISTDTQYF
>16|TRBJ2-1|TRBD2|TRBV7-3
CASSQTSGISYNEQFF
>14|TRBJ1-1|TRBD1|TRBV11-1
CASSSGGPRLEAFF
>16|TRBJ2-1|TRBD2|TRBV12-5
CASGLSPSGSFNEQFF
>15|TRBJ1-2|TRBD1|TRBV14
CASSQGTGVYYGYTF
>13|TRBJ1-1|.|TRBV14
CASSQEMSTEAFF
>11|TRBJ2-7|.|TRBV7-4
CASSSNYEQYF
>15|TRBJ1-5|.|TRBV7-2
CASSPWTGSNQPQHF
>15|TRBJ2-2|.|TRBV7-6
CASSLSGSNTGELFF
>12|TRBJ2-7|TRBD1|TRBV5-5
CASSIGTGRQYF
>16|TRBJ2-3|TRBD2|TRBV9
CASSQSGSALTDTQYF
>14|TRBJ2-7|TRBD1|TRBV4-3
CASSGDRGAYEQYF
>14|TRBJ2-7|.|TRBV19
CASSSRDLRNEQYF
>14|TRBJ2-2|.|TRBV6-5
CASRTGINTGELFF
>13|TRBJ2-7|.|TRBV19
CASSIGDYYEQYF
>16|TRBJ2-5|TRBD2|TRBV4-2
CASSHERGSGKETQYF
>16|TRBJ2-3|TRBD2|TRBV6-1
CASSETSGASTDTQYF
>16|TRBJ2-3|TRBD2|TRBV9
CASSVLAGYSTDTQYF
>15|TRBJ2-2|.|TRBV6-6
CASSYLRANTGELFF
>13|TRBJ2-3|.|TRBV7-3
CASSSPHTDTQYF
>14|TRBJ2-2|.|TRBV9
CASSKGGATGELFF
>16|TRBJ2-7|TRBD2|TRBV13
CASSSTWREGLHEQYF
>13|TRBJ2-7|.|TRBV5-6
CASSLWTAYEQYF